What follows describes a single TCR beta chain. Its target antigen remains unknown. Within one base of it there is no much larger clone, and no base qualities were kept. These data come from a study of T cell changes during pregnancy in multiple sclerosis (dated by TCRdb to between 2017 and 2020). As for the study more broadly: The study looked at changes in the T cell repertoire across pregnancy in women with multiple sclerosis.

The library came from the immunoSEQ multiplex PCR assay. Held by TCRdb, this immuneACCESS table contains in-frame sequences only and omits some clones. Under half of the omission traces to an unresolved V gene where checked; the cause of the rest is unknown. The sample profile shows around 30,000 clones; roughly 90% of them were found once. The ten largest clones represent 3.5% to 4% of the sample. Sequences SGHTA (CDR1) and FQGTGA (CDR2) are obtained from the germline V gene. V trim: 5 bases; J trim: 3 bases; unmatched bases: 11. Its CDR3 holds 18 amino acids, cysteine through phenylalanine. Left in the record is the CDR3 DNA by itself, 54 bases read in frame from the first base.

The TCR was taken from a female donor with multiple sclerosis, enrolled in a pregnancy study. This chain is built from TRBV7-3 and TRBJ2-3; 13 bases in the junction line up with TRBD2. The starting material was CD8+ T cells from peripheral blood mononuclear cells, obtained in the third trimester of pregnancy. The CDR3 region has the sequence CASSPERTSGGQTDTQYF. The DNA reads TGTGCCAGCAGCCCCGAACGGACTAGCGGGGGACAAACAGATACGCAGTATTTT. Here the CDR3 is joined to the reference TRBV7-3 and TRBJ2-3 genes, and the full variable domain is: GAGVSQTPSNKVTEKGKYVELRCDPISGHTALYWYRQSLGQGPEFLIYFQGTGAADDSGLPNDRFFAVRPEGSVSTLKIQRTERGDSAVYLCASSPERTSGGQTDTQYFGPGTRLTVL.